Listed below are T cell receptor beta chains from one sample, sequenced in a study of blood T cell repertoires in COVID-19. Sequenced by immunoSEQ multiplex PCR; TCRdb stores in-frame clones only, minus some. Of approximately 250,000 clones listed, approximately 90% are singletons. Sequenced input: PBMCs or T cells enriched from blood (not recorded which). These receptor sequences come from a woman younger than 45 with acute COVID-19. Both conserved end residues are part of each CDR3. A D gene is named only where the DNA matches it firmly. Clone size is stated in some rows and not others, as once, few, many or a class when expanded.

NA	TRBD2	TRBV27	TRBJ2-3	CASSQTLLAGVGDTQYF	TGTGCCAGCAGTCAAACCCTACTAGCGGGAGTAGGGGATACGCAGTATTTT
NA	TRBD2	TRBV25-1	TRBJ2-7	CASSEYMVATSGPYEQYF	TGTGCCAGCAGTGAATATATGGTTGCGACTAGCGGACCCTACGAGCAGTACTTC
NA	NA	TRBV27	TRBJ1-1	CASSSRVRNTEAFF	TGTGCCAGCAGTTCCAGGGTGAGGAACACTGAAGCTTTCTTT
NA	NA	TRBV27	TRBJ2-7	CASSLSLVLASSYEQYF	TGTGCCAGCAGTTTATCGTTAGTCCTAGCGTCCTCCTACGAGCAGTACTTC
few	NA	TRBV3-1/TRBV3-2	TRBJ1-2	CASSQDLRGYGYTF	TGTGCCAGCAGCCAAGATCTAAGGGGATACGGCTACACCTTC
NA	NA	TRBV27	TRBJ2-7	CASSRTPPTGTSYEQYF	TGTGCCAGCAGTCGCACACCCCCCACAGGGACCTCCTACGAGCAGTACTTC
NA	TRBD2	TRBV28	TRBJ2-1	CASSLVAGDTSEQFF	TGTGCCAGCAGTTTAGTAGCGGGAGATACTAGTGAGCAGTTCTTC
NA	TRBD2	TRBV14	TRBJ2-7	CASSPPGGEQYF	TGTGCCAGCAGCCCCCCGGGGGGCGAGCAGTACTTC
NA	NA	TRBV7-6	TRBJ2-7	CASSSGGASDYEQYF	TGTGCCAGCAGCTCCGGTGGGGCCAGCGACTACGAGCAGTACTTC
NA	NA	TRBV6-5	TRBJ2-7	CASSYAEALSYEQYF	TGTGCCAGCAGTTACGCAGAGGCCCTCTCCTACGAGCAGTACTTC
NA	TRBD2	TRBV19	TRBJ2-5	CASRKAGGPTETQYF	TGTGCCAGTAGGAAAGCGGGAGGGCCCACAGAGACCCAGTACTTC
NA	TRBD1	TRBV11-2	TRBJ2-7	CASSSTGVGEQYF	TGTGCCAGCAGCTCGACAGGGGTGGGCGAGCAGTACTTC
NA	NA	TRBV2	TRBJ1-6	CASSDLWTTDSPLHF	TGTGCCAGCAGTGACCTATGGACAACGGATTCACCCCTCCACTTT
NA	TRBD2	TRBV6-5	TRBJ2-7	CASSYIAGSYEQYF	TGTGCCAGCAGTTACATAGCGGGCTCCTACGAGCAGTACTTC
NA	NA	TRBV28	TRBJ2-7	CASSLTGSEQYF	TGTGCCAGCAGTCTCACAGGGTCCGAGCAGTACTTC
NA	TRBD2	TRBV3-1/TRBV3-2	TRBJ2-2	CASRRLAGVVGELFF	TGTGCCAGCAGACGACTAGCGGGAGTTGTCGGGGAGCTGTTTTTT